These T cell receptor beta chains were read from a single sample in a study of chemoradiotherapy in HPV16-positive cancers. Produced via immunoSEQ multiplex PCR; TCRdb's table is partial and in-frame only. The table lists 10,000 to 15,000 clones, 80% to 90% of them singletons. The sample was blood, taken from a patient who underwent chemoradiotherapy. The receptor source for this set is a human donor with HPV-associated anogenital cancer. Both conserved end residues are part of each CDR3. Fields, in order: clone size, D gene, CDR3 length, V gene, J gene, CDR3 protein, CDR3 DNA. D genes are given only for firm matches. Part of the rows lack a size; the others show once, few, many or a class for expanded clones.

>-|TRBD2|17|TRBV12-5|TRBJ2-3
CASGLVPGLAGPGTQYF
TGTGCTAGTGGTTTGGTACCTGGACTAGCGGGACCAGGTACGCAGTATTTT
>-|TRBD1|16|TRBV18|TRBJ1-2
CASSPSGQGYTYGYTF
TGTGCCAGCTCACCGTCCGGACAGGGGTACACCTATGGCTACACCTTC
>-|TRBD2|15|TRBV9|TRBJ2-1
CASSPLAGGGNEQFF
TGTGCCAGCAGCCCCTTAGCGGGAGGAGGTAATGAGCAGTTCTTC
>once|-|15|TRBV9|TRBJ1-2
CASSVLDSSNYGYTF
TGTGCCAGCAGCGTACTCGACAGTTCTAACTATGGCTACACCTTC
>-|TRBD1|15|TRBV7-3|TRBJ2-2
CASSTGTENTGELFF
TGTGCCAGCAGTACCGGGACAGAGAACACCGGGGAGCTGTTTTTT
>once|TRBD1|15|TRBV6-6|TRBJ2-2
CASAKQGINTGELFF
TGTGCCAGCGCAAAACAGGGGATCAACACCGGGGAGCTGTTTTTT
>-|TRBD1|17|TRBV7-6|TRBJ2-1
CASSHPGGRSSYNEQFF
TGTGCCAGCAGCCACCCAGGGGGTAGGAGCTCCTACAATGAGCAGTTCTTC
>-|-|15|TRBV4-3|TRBJ1-5
CASSQDVLAGQPQHF
TGCGCCAGCAGCCAAGACGTGTTGGCCGGACAGCCCCAGCATTTT
>-|TRBD2|15|TRBV19|TRBJ2-1
CASNGLAGGGDEQFF
TGTGCCAGTAACGGACTAGCGGGAGGGGGCGATGAGCAGTTCTTC
>-|-|15|TRBV4-1|TRBJ2-2
CASSPVVGRSGELFF
TGCGCCAGCAGCCCAGTCGTAGGACGGTCCGGGGAGCTGTTTTTT
>-|-|16|TRBV11-2|TRBJ2-3
CASSSGLLKNTDTQYF
TGTGCCAGCAGCTCCGGACTCCTAAAGAACACAGATACGCAGTATTTT
>once|-|13|TRBV7-3|TRBJ1-1
CASSFTGNTEAFF
TGTGCCAGCAGCTTCACAGGGAACACTGAAGCTTTCTTT
>-|TRBD2|15|TRBV15|TRBJ2-1
CATSRASGSYNEQFF
TGTGCCACCAGCAGAGCTAGCGGCTCCTACAATGAGCAGTTCTTC
>-|-|15|TRBV15|TRBJ2-5
CATSDGGRSRETQYF
TGTGCCACCAGCGATGGCGGACGGTCTAGGGAGACCCAGTACTTC
>once|TRBD1|16|TRBV4-3|TRBJ2-1
CASSQGRDRGFNEQFF
TGCGCCAGCAGCCAGGGTCGGGACAGGGGATTCAATGAGCAGTTCTTC
>-|TRBD2|14|TRBV7-2|TRBJ2-7
CASRAGGSTYEQYF
TGTGCCAGCAGAGCGGGGGGGTCTACCTACGAGCAGTACTTC
>once|-|17|TRBV6-4|TRBJ1-5
CASSEQAGGPYNQPQHF
TGTGCCAGCAGTGAGCAAGCGGGGGGGCCCTACAATCAGCCCCAGCATTTT
>-|-|12|TRBV29-1|TRBJ2-3
CSVEERTATQYF
TGCAGCGTTGAAGAACGCACAGCTACGCAGTATTTT
>-|-|15|TRBV2|TRBJ1-3
CASSGDRQPGNTIYF
TGTGCCAGCAGTGGCGATCGGCAGCCTGGAAACACCATATATTTT
>-|-|12|TRBV29-1|TRBJ1-1
CSGDDMNTEAFF
TGCAGCGGGGACGATATGAACACTGAAGCTTTCTTT
>-|-|14|TRBV15|TRBJ1-1
CATSRDRGLSEAFF
TGTGCCACCAGCAGAGATCGGGGCCTCTCCGAAGCTTTCTTT
>once|TRBD2|16|TRBV5-1|TRBJ2-5
CASSLLQRGAQETQYF
TGCGCCAGCAGCTTGCTACAGCGGGGGGCCCAAGAGACCCAGTACTTC
>-|-|15|TRBV5-1|TRBJ2-2
CASSRTGQNTGELFF
TGCGCCAGCAGTCGGACCGGACAGAACACCGGGGAGCTGTTTTTT
>-|-|14|TRBV18|TRBJ1-4
CASSQTKTNEKLFF
TGTGCCAGCTCCCAGACAAAGACGAATGAAAAACTGTTTTTT
>-|-|15|TRBV7-9|TRBJ1-3
CASRPAISSGNTIYF
TGTGCCAGCAGACCTGCCATAAGCTCTGGAAACACCATATATTTT
>-|-|13|TRBV6-1|TRBJ2-7
CASSEVRVSEQYF
TGTGCCAGCAGTGAAGTGAGGGTGAGCGAGCAGTACTTC
>-|-|13|TRBV19|TRBJ2-7
CASSIGPTYEQYF
TGTGCCAGTAGTATAGGACCTACCTACGAGCAGTACTTC
>-|TRBD2|15|TRBV19|TRBJ2-7
CASSIWAGGAYEQYF
TGTGCCAGTAGTATATGGGCCGGGGGGGCCTACGAGCAGTACTTC
>-|TRBD2|16|TRBV27|TRBJ2-4
CASSLSGGLAKNIQYF
TGTGCCAGCAGTTTATCGGGGGGGTTAGCCAAAAACATTCAGTACTTC
>-|TRBD1|15|TRBV27|TRBJ1-1
CASSRPTGGQTEAFF
TGTGCCAGCAGTAGACCGACAGGGGGGCAAACTGAAGCTTTCTTT
>few|-|16|TRBV14|TRBJ2-6
CASSQGGYSGANVLTF
TGTGCCAGCAGCCAAGGGGGTTACTCTGGGGCCAACGTCCTGACTTTC
>-|-|14|TRBV19|TRBJ2-7
CASSHGTSVGEQYF
TGTGCCAGTAGTCATGGGACGTCCGTAGGCGAGCAGTACTTC
>-|TRBD1|13|TRBV6-5|TRBJ2-5
CASSLSGGETQYF
TGTGCCAGCAGTTTGTCAGGGGGAGAGACCCAGTACTTC
>-|-|15|TRBV2|TRBJ2-5
CASSGGPNIQETQYF
TGTGCCAGCAGTGGGGGACCGAACATCCAAGAGACCCAGTACTTC
>-|TRBD1|17|TRBV5-4|TRBJ2-3
CASSLGLRTGGWDTQYF
TGTGCCAGCAGCTTGGGGCTAAGGACAGGCGGTTGGGATACGCAGTATTTT
>-|-|12|TRBV15|TRBJ2-5
CATRSRQETQYF
TGTGCCACCAGGTCCCGCCAAGAGACCCAGTACTTC
>-|-|15|TRBV4-3|TRBJ1-5
CASSQWGDSNQPQHF
TGCGCCAGCAGCCAATGGGGTGATAGCAATCAGCCCCAGCATTTT
>few|-|13|TRBV5-5|TRBJ2-3
CASSLDPLDTQYF
TGTGCCAGCAGCTTGGACCCCCTGGATACGCAGTATTTT
>-|TRBD1|17|TRBV7-3|TRBJ2-2
CASSLGAGQGNTGELFF
TGTGCCAGCAGCTTAGGCGCCGGACAGGGTAACACCGGGGAGCTGTTTTTT
>once|TRBD2|16|TRBV7-9|TRBJ2-1
CASSPVTSGSPDEQFF
TGTGCCAGCAGCCCCGTGACTAGCGGGAGTCCAGATGAGCAGTTCTTC